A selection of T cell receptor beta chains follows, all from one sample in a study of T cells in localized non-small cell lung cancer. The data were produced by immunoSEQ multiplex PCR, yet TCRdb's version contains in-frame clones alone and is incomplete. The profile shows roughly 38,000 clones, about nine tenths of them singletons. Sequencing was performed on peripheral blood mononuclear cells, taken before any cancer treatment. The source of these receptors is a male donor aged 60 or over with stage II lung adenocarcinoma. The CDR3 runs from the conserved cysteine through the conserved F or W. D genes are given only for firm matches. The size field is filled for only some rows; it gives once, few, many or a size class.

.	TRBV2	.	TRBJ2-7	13	TGTGCCAGCAGCCCAGGACTCCTCTACGAGCAGTACTTC	CASSPGLLYEQYF
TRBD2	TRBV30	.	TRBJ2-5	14	TGTGCCTGGAGGGCTAGCGGGAGTCTGGAGACCCAGTACTTC	CAWRASGSLETQYF
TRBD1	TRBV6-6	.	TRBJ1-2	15	TGTGCCAGCAGTTACCTCGCAGGGGGGGACTATGGCTACACCTTC	CASSYLAGGDYGYTF
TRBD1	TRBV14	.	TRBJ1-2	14	TGTGCCAGCAGCCAAGGACAGGGGAGAGTAGGCTACACCTTC	CASSQGQGRVGYTF
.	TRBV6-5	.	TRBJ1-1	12	TGTGCCAGCAGGGACCGACAGACTGAAGCTTTCTTT	CASRDRQTEAFF
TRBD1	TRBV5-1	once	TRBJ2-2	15	TGCGCCAGCAGCCTGCGTCCAGGGGGCACCGGGGAGCTGTTTTTT	CASSLRPGGTGELFF
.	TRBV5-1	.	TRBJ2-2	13	TGCGCCAGCAGCTTGGACCCTTCGGGGGAGCTGTTTTTT	CASSLDPSGELFF
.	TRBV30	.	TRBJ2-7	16	TGTGCCTGGAGCGCGGGTCGCGTTCTGGGGGTCTACGAGCAGTACTTC	CAWSAGRVLGVYEQYF
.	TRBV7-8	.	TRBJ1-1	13	TGTGCCAGCAGCTTATTCCATTCCGCCCAAGCTTTCTTT	CASSLFHSAQAFF
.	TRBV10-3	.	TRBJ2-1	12	TGTGCCATCGGGCGGGACAGCAATGAGCAGTTCTTC	CAIGRDSNEQFF
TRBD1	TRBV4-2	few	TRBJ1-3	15	TGTGCCAGCAGCCTAAAGACAGGGTCTGGAAACACCATATATTTT	CASSLKTGSGNTIYF
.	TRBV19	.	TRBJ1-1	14	TGTGCCAGTAGCCCGACCCCCGGGCACACTGAAGCTTTCTTT	CASSPTPGHTEAFF
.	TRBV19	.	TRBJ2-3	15	TGTGCCAGTAGTCGGCAGGTCGGACCCACAGATACGCAGTATTTT	CASSRQVGPTDTQYF
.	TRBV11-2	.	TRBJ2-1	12	TGTGCCAGCAGCCAAGGGTACAATGAGCAGTTCTTC	CASSQGYNEQFF
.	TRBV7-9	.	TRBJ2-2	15	TGTGCCAGCAGCCCGCCGACAGGAGTGACCGGGGAGCTGTTTTTT	CASSPPTGVTGELFF
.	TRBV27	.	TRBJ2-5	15	TGTGCCAGCAGTCCCAGGACGTCTCAGGGAGAGACCCAGTACTTC	CASSPRTSQGETQYF
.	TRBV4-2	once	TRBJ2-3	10	TGTGCCAGCGGAAGTAGGGCGCAGTATTTT	CASGSRAQYF
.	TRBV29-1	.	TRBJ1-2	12	TGCAGCGTTGAAGGGCCCACGAAGGGCTACACCTTC	CSVEGPTKGYTF
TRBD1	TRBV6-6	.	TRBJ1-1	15	TGTGCCAGCAGTTTCCGACAGGGGGCAAACACTGAAGCTTTCTTT	CASSFRQGANTEAFF
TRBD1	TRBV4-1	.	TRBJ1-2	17	TGCGCCAGCAGCCAAGTCCTGGTTAGACAGGGAAACTATGGCTACACCTTC	CASSQVLVRQGNYGYTF
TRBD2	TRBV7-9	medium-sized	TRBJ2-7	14	TGTGCCAGCAGCCCGGGACTAGCGGTCTGCGAGCAGTACTTC	CASSPGLAVCEQYF
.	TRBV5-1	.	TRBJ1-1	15	TGCGCCAGCACCCGACCGGGGGGGGCGAACACTGAAGCTTTCTTT	CASTRPGGANTEAFF
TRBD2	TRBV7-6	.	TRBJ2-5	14	TGTGCCAGCAGCTTCCAGCGGGGCCAAGAGACCCAGTACTTC	CASSFQRGQETQYF
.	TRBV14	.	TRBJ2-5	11	TGTGCCAGCAGCCAAATCCAGACCCAGTACTTC	CASSQIQTQYF
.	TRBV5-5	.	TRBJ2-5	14	TGTGCCAGCAGCTTGGATTCCGGGCGAGAGACCCAGTACTTC	CASSLDSGRETQYF
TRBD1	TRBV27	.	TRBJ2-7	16	TGTGCCAGCAGAGTCCCTTCGGGACAGGGCAAAAACGAGCAGTACTTC	CASRVPSGQGKNEQYF
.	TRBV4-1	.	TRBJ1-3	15	TGCGCCAGCACCCCGGGAGTGTTTCCTGGAAACACCATATATTTT	CASTPGVFPGNTIYF
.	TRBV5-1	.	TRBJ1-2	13	TGCGCCAGCAGCCCGGGACTAGGCTATGGCTACACCTTC	CASSPGLGYGYTF
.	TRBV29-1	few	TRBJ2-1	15	TGCAGCGCCCAGGGGGGGGTCCGCTCCTACAATGAGCAGTTCTTC	CSAQGGVRSYNEQFF
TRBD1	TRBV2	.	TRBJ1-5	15	TGTGCCAGCAGACTGACAGGGATGAGCAATCAGCCCCAGCATTTT	CASRLTGMSNQPQHF
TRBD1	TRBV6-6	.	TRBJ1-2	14	TGTGCCAGCAACAAACAGGGGAAGGACTATGGCTACACCTTC	CASNKQGKDYGYTF
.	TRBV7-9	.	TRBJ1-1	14	TGTGCCAGCAGCTTCGGGGTTATGAACACTGAAGCTTTCTTT	CASSFGVMNTEAFF
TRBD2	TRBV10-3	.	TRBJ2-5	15	TGTGCCATCAGGGACTTAACGGGAGGTGGTGAGACCCAGTACTTC	CAIRDLTGGGETQYF
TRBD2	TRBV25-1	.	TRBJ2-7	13	TGTGCCAGCTCCCGGGGGGGCAGCTACGAGCAGTACTTC	CASSRGGSYEQYF
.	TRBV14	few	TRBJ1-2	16	TGTGCCAGCAGCCAAGTCGGGCGGGAGTTGTCGTATGGCTACACCTTC	CASSQVGRELSYGYTF
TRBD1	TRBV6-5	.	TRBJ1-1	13	TGTGCCAGCAAACAGAACCAGGGGGCTGAAGCTTTCTTT	CASKQNQGAEAFF
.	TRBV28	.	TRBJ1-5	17	TGTGCCAGCGGGCTGGTAACAGGGACGGCGGGCAATCAGCCCCAGCATTTT	CASGLVTGTAGNQPQHF
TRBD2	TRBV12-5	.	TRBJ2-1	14	TGTGCTAGTGGTCCTGGACTAGCGTCGAATGAGCAGTTCTTC	CASGPGLASNEQFF
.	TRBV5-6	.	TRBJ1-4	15	TGTGCCAGCAGGTCCATGGGGGTAGCTAATGAAAAACTGTTTTTT	CASRSMGVANEKLFF
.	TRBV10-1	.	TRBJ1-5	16	TGCGCCAGCAGTGAAGGGGGGCGGGGGAGCAATCAGCCCCAGCATTTT	CASSEGGRGSNQPQHF